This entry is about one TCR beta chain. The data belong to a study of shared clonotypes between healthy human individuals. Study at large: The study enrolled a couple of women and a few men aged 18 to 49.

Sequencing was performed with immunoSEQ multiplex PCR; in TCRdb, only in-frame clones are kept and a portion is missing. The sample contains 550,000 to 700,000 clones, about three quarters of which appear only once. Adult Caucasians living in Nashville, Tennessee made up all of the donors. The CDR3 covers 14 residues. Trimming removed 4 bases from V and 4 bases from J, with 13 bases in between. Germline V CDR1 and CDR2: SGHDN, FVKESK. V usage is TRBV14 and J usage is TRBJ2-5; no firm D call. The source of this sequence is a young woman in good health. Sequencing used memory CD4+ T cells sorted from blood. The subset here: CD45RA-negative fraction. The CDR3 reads CASSRTDAGETQYF. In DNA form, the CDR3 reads TGTGCCAGCAGCCGGACGGACGCTGGAGAGACCCAGTACTTC.